The entry that follows covers one T cell receptor beta chain sequence. V was cut by 7 bases and J by 4 bases, with 14 bases left in between. Germline assignment: CDR1 SGDLS and CDR2 YYNGEE. The CDR3 runs 14 residues. The data derive from a study of Ad26.COV2.S vaccination and SARS-CoV-2 variants. This table comes from immunoSEQ multiplex PCR, and its TCRdb copy is limited to in-frame clones, with some not included. The sample includes about 440,000 clones, less than 95% of them seen just once. Described treatment: around 19 received Ad26.COV2.S at low or high dose, single or two shots; 5 received placebo; per-sample allocation not given. Day 63 after the first injection of vaccine or placebo was the sampling time.

The receptor was derived from a person between 18 and 65 years old who received the Ad26.COV2.S COVID-19 vaccine or a placebo. V and J are TRBV9 and TRBJ2-2; D is ambiguous. This material consisted of peripheral blood, taken in a trial of Ad26.COV2.S vaccine versus placebo. CDR3 coding DNA: TGTGCCAGCTCTCCGGGTGGCGCCACCGGGGAGCTGTTTTTT. Its protein is CASSPGGATGELFF.